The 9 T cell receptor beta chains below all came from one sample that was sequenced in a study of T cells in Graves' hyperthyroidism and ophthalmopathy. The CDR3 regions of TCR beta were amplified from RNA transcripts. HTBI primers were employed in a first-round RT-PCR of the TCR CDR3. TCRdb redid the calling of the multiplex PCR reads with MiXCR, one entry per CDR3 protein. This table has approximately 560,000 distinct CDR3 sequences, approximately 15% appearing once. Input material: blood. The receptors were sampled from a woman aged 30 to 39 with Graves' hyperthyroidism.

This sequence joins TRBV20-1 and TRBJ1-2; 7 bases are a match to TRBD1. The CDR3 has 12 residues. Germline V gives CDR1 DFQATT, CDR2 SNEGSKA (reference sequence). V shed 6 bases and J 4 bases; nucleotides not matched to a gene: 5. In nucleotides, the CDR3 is TGCAGTGCAAACAGGGGCACCTATGGCTACACCTTC. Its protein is CSANRGTYGYTF.

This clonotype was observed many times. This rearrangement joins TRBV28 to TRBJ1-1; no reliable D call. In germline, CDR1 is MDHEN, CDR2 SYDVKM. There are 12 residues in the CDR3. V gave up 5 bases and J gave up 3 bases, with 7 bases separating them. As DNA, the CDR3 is TGTGCCAGCAGTACAACCTACACTGAAGCTTTCTTT. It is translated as CASSTTYTEAFF.

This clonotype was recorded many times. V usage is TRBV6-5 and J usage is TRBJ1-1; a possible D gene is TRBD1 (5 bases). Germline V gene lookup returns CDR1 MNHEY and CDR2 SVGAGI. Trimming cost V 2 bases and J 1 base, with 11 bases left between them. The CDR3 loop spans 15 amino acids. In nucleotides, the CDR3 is TGTGCCAGCAGTTACGATAGACAGACGAACACTGAAGCTTTCTTT. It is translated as CASSYDRQTNTEAFF.

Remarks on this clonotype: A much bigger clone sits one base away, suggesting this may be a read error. The CDR3 is CASSESGQAGERYF. In DNA, the CDR3 is TGTGCCAGCAGTGAATCGGGACAGGCGGGAGAGCGGTACTTC. The chain carries TRBV2 and TRBJ2-7; a possible D gene is TRBD1 (8 bases). Germline CDR1 reads SNHLY; CDR2 reads FYNNEI. The CDR3 extends over 14 amino acids.

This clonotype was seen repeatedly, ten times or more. CDR3 residues: CASSPTGGAANTGELFF. CDR3 nucleotides: TGTGCCAGCAGCCCAACGGGGGGAGCGGCGAACACCGGGGAGCTGTTTTTT. V is TRBV7-3 and J is TRBJ2-2; 7 bases map to TRBD2. With V trimmed by 5 bases and J by 0 bases, 9 bases remained unmatched. Germline CDR1 reads SGHTA; CDR2 reads FQGTGA. The CDR3 loop spans 17 amino acids.

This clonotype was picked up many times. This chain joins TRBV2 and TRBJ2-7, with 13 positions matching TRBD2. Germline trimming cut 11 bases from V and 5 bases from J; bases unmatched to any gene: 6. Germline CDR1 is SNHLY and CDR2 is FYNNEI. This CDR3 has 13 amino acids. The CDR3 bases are TGTGCCGGGTGGACTAGCGGGAGAAACGAGCAGTACTTC. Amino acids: CAGWTSGRNEQYF.

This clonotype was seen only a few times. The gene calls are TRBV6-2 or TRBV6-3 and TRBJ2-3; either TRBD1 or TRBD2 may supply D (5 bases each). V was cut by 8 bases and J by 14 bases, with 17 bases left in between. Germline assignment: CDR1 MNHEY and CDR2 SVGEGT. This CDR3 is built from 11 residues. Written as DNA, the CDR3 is TGTGCCAGCGAATCAGGTGGGGGAAGGTATTTT. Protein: CASESGGGRYF.

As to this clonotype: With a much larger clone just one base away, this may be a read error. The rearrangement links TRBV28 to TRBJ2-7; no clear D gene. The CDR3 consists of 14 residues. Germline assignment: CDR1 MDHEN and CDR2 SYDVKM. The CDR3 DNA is TGTGCCAGCAGTTCCTCTAGGAGATCCTGCGAGCAGTACTTC. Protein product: CASSSSRRSCEQYF.

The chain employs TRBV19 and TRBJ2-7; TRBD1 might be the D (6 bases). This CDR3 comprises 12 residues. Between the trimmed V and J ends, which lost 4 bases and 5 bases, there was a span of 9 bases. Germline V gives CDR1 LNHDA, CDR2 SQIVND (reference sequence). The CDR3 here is CASSTSGDEQYF. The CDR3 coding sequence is TGTGCCAGTAGTACATCAGGGGACGAGCAGTACTTC. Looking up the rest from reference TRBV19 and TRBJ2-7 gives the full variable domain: DGGITQSPKYLFRKEGQNVTLSCEQNLNHDAMYWYRQDPGQGLRLIYYSQIVNDFQKGDIAEGYSVSREKKESFPLTVTSAQKNPTAFYLCASSTSGDEQYFGPGTRLTVT.